Detailed here is one T cell receptor beta chain. The target antigen is unknown. The CDR3 loop spans 16 amino acids. The germline CDR1 and CDR2 sequences are DFQATT and SNEGSKA (reference sequence). Following a re-call of the 5' RACE reads, TCRdb has one entry per CDR3 protein and lacks DNA. This repertoire includes about 380,000 distinct CDR3 sequences. The sample originates from a study of monozygotic twins with inflammatory bowel disease. Regarding the study as a whole: Patients with IBD had less TCRbeta diversity (inverse Simpson) than their healthy co-twins.

The chain is built from TRBV20-1 and TRBJ1-5; TCRdb's D gene call, TRBD1, goes unchecked for lack of DNA. The sample taken for sequencing was blood. The sequence derives from a human donor with ulcerative colitis or Crohn's disease, or a healthy co-twin of an affected twin (not recorded which). CDR3 protein: CSARDGTGGSNQPQHF.